This T cell receptor (beta chain) appears in the sequencing data of a study of blood T cell repertoires in COVID-19. Overall study context: Samples of COVID-19 (acute and convalescent) were obtained from the United States, Italy and Spain. T cells, B-cell-depleted T cells, or PBMCs provided the cDNA or gDNA that served as material.

CDR3 length equals 16 residues. The germline CDR1 and CDR2 sequences are SGHTS and YDEGEE. Trimming stripped 0 bases from V and 6 bases from J, with 15 bases between. Authors' methods: Estimates of nucleated cell counts were drawn from the amplification of reference gene primers. The protocol was immunoSEQ multiplex PCR, while the TCRdb copy is restricted to in-frame clones and leaves out a portion. That table is the source of V, J and clone size, and D and trimming were worked out from the DNA. This sample has tens of thousands of clones; about 88% occur once, and the top ten carry roughly 20%. The sample taken for sequencing was peripheral blood. The chain has TRBV5-8 and TRBJ2-2; tentative D call: TRBD2 (5 bases). The source is a woman of 80 years or more with acute or convalescent COVID-19. CDR3 sequence reads: CASSLEKGRLPGELFF. The CDR3 coding sequence is TGTGCCAGCAGCTTGGAAAAAGGGAGACTCCCCGGGGAGCTGTTTTTT.